This T cell receptor beta chain came from a study of beta chain features in type 1 diabetes. Study information: Sorted cells from all samples, numbering 107,917,701, were examined.

There are many counts of this clone. Antigen: not known. Points from the study as a whole: Insertion counts at VDJ junctions were lower in type 1 diabetes patients, who also showed more deletions there. All four CD4+ subsets of Type 1 diabetes patients contained TCRB CDR3s that were moderately but significantly shorter.

Germline lookup yields CDR1 SGHRS and CDR2 YFSETQ. Trimming removed 0 bases at V and 2 bases at J, with 9 bases between. The CDR3 sequence is 14 residues long. The isolated RNA, all of it, was reverse transcribed, so expressed TCRB transcripts were what got sequenced. Here immunoSEQ multiplex PCR was the method, and the copy in TCRdb shows in-frame clones only, minus some. The sample contains more than 300,000 clones, over 8.5% of which appear only once. The sequence was collected from a man aged 30 to 39 with type 1 diabetes. Sequences were obtained from central memory CD4+ T cells from blood. J is TRBJ2-7 and V is TRBV5-1; D not resolved. The CDR3 here is CASSLGTVTYEQYF. CDR3 bases: TGCGCCAGCAGCTTGGGGACCGTGACCTACGAGCAGTACTTC.